The source of this TCR beta chain is a study of Ad26.COV2.S vaccination and SARS-CoV-2 variants. Documented treatment: around 19 received Ad26.COV2.S at low or high dose, single or two shots; about 5 received placebo; per-sample allocation not given. Repertoires come from day 63 after the first vaccine or placebo injection. The repertoire was sequenced with immunoSEQ multiplex PCR; TCRdb's copy has only in-frame clones and lacks some. The profile shows fewer than 500,000 clones, 90% of them singletons. Germline lookup yields CDR1 LNHDA and CDR2 SQIVND (reference sequence). The CDR3 runs 14 residues. Trimming cost V 3 bases and J 3 bases, with 12 bases left between them.

This clonotype was obtained from a person aged 18-60 years who received the Ad26.COV2.S COVID-19 vaccine or a placebo. The V and J genes are TRBV19 and TRBJ2-7; D is undetermined. Sequencing used peripheral blood, obtained in a trial of Ad26.COV2.S vaccine versus placebo. CDR3 coding DNA: TGTGCCAGTAGTATCGGCCTAGGGAACTACGAGCAGTACTTC. Amino acids: CASSIGLGNYEQYF.